Presented here are 24 T cell receptor beta chains from one specimen sequenced in a study of shared clonotypes between healthy human individuals. Naive CD8 populations comprised CD45RO-negative cells positively selected for CCR7, excluding terminally differentiated effector memory CD45RA+ cells. Clones were sequenced by immunoSEQ multiplex PCR, and TCRdb holds only the in-frame ones, with some missing. The sample holds about 2.1 million clones, 90% to 95% seen once. Sequences were obtained from naive CD8+ T cells from PBMCs. These receptors all come from a man aged 18 to 30 in good health. Some clones in this sample may be carry-over from other donors' samples.

On this clone: The same CDR3 also results from other DNA sequences found in this sample. This chain's CDR3 is CASSFPGYEQYF. DNA for the CDR3: TGTGCCAGCAGTTTTCCAGGGTACGAGCAGTACTTC. V gene TRBV28 combines with J gene TRBJ2-7; a weak D match, TRBD1 (5 bases). Deletions cut 3 bases from V and 4 bases from J, with 7 bases between. CDR1 is MDHEN, CDR2 SYDVKM, per germline. This CDR3 is 12 amino acids long.

The chain joins TRBV9 to TRBJ2-7, with a possible D match to TRBD1 (6 bases). The CDR3 extends over 14 amino acids. V was shortened by 4 bases and J by 7 bases, with 18 bases between the two germline ends. Germline CDR1 reads SGDLS; CDR2 reads YYNGEE. The CDR3 here is CASSTGTGQREQYF. As DNA, the CDR3 is TGTGCCAGCAGCACCGGGACGGGACAACGGGAGCAGTACTTC.

This chain joins TRBV6-5 and TRBJ1-1, with D uncertain. Germline V gives CDR1 MNHEY, CDR2 SVGAGI. V was trimmed by 5 bases and J by 6 bases, leaving 16 bases between them. The CDR3 loop spans 14 amino acids. The CDR3 DNA reads as TGTGCCAGCAGTAGAACACCCCAGGACGCTGAAGCTTTCTTT. Translated, it gives CASSRTPQDAEAFF.

J is TRBJ1-1 and V is TRBV27; tentatively, D is TRBD1 (6 bases). The V end was cut by 5 bases, the J end by 4 bases, with 17 bases between. There are 15 residues in the CDR3. Germline lookup yields CDR1 MNHEY and CDR2 SMNVEV (reference sequence). CDR3 loop: CASSLVYGGLTEAFF. In DNA, the CDR3 is TGTGCCAGCAGTCTCGTTTATGGGGGGCTCACTGAAGCTTTCTTT.

The genes are TRBV7-9 and TRBJ2-5; the D call may be TRBD1 or TRBD2 (5 bases each). The length of the CDR3 is 14 residues. Trimming removed 2 bases from V and 2 bases from J, with 9 bases in between. Germline CDR1 and CDR2: SEHNR and FQNEAQ (reference sequence). DNA of the CDR3: TGTGCCAGCAGCTTACCCGGGGCTCAAGAGACCCAGTACTTC. Its translation is CASSLPGAQETQYF.

V gene TRBV6-1 combines with J gene TRBJ1-5, with TRBD1 matching over 11 bases. V lost 6 bases and J lost 7; bases outside the gene matches: 5. The CDR3 has 14 amino acids. The germline CDR1 and CDR2 sequences are MNHNS and SASEGT. For the CDR3, the DNA is TGTGCCAGCAGAGGGACAGGGGGGCGACAGCCCCAGCATTTT. The encoded protein is CASRGTGGRQPQHF.

Remarks on this clone: The sample carries other DNA sequences with the same CDR3. The chain uses TRBV27 and TRBJ2-7; the D gene is possibly TRBD1 (5 bases). Germline V gene data show CDR1 as MNHEY and CDR2 as SMNVEV (reference sequence). V was shortened by 6 bases and J by 4 bases, with 10 bases between the two germline ends. The CDR3 has 12 residues. The CDR3 region is CASSPTGYEQYF. The CDR3 region has the DNA TGTGCCAGCAGCCCCACAGGTTACGAGCAGTACTTC.

This sequence joins TRBV7-6 and TRBJ2-1; a possible D gene is TRBD1 (5 bases). With 5 bases removed from V and 1 base from J, the gap between germline ends came to 15 bases. Per the germline V gene, CDR1 is SGHVS and CDR2 is FNYEAQ. The CDR3 spans 16 residues. CDR3 in amino acids: CASSPRTGDSYNEQFF. The DNA of the CDR3 is TGTGCCAGCAGCCCACGAACAGGAGATTCCTACAATGAGCAGTTCTTC.

This clone was recorded only once. This rearrangement joins TRBV6-5 to TRBJ2-1; 9 bases match TRBD2. The trim removed 7 bases at V and 14 bases at J, leaving 15 bases unmatched. This CDR3 comprises 14 residues. Per germline, CDR1 MNHEY and CDR2 SVGAGI. The CDR3 spells CASTDRGGRAGEFF. The CDR3 DNA reads TGTGCCAGCACCGACCGGGGCGGGAGGGCCGGGGAGTTCTTC.

The CDR3 nucleotides are TGTGCCAGCAGTTACTCGGAAAGTCCGGGAGTTGAAGCTTTCTTT. Translation: CASSYSESPGVEAFF. V usage is TRBV6-5 and J usage is TRBJ1-1; D is unresolved. Germline V CDR1 and CDR2: MNHEY, SVGAGI. With 0 bases removed from V and 7 bases from J, the gap between germline ends came to 15 bases. The CDR3 length is 15 residues.

The chain recombines TRBV5-1 with TRBJ1-3; D unclear. Germline V gene data show CDR1 as SGHRS and CDR2 as YFSETQ. The CDR3 contains 15 residues. The ends were cut back, 0 bases at V and 2 bases at J, with 9 bases in the middle. CDR3 amino acids: CASSLGPGAGNTIYF. In DNA form, the CDR3 reads TGCGCCAGCAGCTTGGGTCCGGGTGCTGGAAACACCATATATTTT.

The rearrangement uses TRBV6-5 and TRBJ1-1; the D gene is possibly TRBD1 (5 bases). The CDR3 length is 14 residues. The V and J ends lost 0 bases and 6 bases respectively, with 11 bases between them. Germline lookup yields CDR1 MNHEY and CDR2 SVGAGI. In DNA form, the CDR3 reads TGTGCCAGCAGTTACTCCGCAGGGCGGGCTGAAGCTTTCTTT. It specifies CASSYSAGRAEAFF.

V is TRBV28 and J is TRBJ1-5; no firm D call. This CDR3 comprises 14 residues. Trimming shortened V by 5 bases and J by 4 bases, and 12 bases separated the two germline ends. Germline CDR1 is MDHEN and CDR2 is SYDVKM. The CDR3 bases are TGTGCCAGCAGTCCCCGGGTGCTAAATCAGCCCCAGCATTTT. Its protein product is CASSPRVLNQPQHF. Supplemented by reference TRBV28 and TRBJ1-5, the full variable domain reads DVKVTQSSRYLVKRTGEKVFLECVQDMDHENMFWYRQDPGLGLRLIYFSYDVKMKEKGDIPEGYSVSREKKERFSLILESASTNQTSMYLCASSPRVLNQPQHFGDGTRLSIL.

The chain combines TRBV7-2 with TRBJ2-1; D is ambiguous. The CDR3 has 12 residues. With 5 bases removed from V and 8 bases from J, the gap between germline ends came to 10 bases. CDR1 and CDR2 from the germline V gene are SGHTA and FQGNSA. Here the CDR3 DNA reads TGTGCCAGCAGCGATAGGTTGGATGAGCAGTTCTTC. Translating gives CASSDRLDEQFF.

The chain has TRBV7-9 and TRBJ2-6; D may be TRBD2 (5 bases). CDR3 length equals 19 residues. Between the trimmed V and J ends, which lost 3 bases and 0 bases, there was a span of 18 bases. Germline CDR1 is SEHNR and CDR2 is FQNEAQ (reference sequence). DNA for the CDR3: TGTGCCAGCAGCTTTCTAGGCCCGGAGGAAACCTCTGGGGCCAACGTCCTGACTTTC. It codes for CASSFLGPEETSGANVLTF.

The chain couples TRBV5-1 to TRBJ2-7; TRBD2 aligns across 10 bases. V trimming: 0 bases; J trimming: 5 bases; junction bases outside the gene matches: 8. Per germline, CDR1 SGHRS and CDR2 YFSETQ. This CDR3 is built from 16 residues. Written as DNA, the CDR3 is TGCGCCAGCAGCTTGGATCTAGCGGGAGAAGAACACGAGCAGTACTTC. Protein sequence: CASSLDLAGEEHEQYF.

The chain carries TRBV28 and TRBJ1-2; the D gene is possibly TRBD1 (6 bases). Trimming took off 6 bases at V and 2 bases at J, with 16 bases between the two ends. The CDR3 sequence is 15 residues long. CDR1 is MDHEN and CDR2 is SYDVKM in the germline V gene. Here the CDR3 reads CASSDLPRGNYGYTF. Here the CDR3 DNA reads TGTGCCAGCAGCGATCTACCCAGGGGCAACTATGGCTACACCTTC.

The chain couples TRBV28 to TRBJ1-1; tentatively, D is TRBD1 (5 bases). The CDR3 has 14 amino acids. The germline gives CDR1 MDHEN, CDR2 SYDVKM. Trimming shortened V by 5 bases and J by 3 bases, and 13 bases separated the two germline ends. The CDR3 region has the DNA TGTGCCAGCAGTACCCAGGGATTCGACACTGAAGCTTTCTTT. As protein: CASSTQGFDTEAFF.

The sample holds one count of this clone. Other nucleotide sequences in the sample specify the same CDR3. This chain links TRBV27 with TRBJ2-7; no definite D call. V shed 5 bases and J shed 0 bases, with 8 bases lying between them. The CDR3 runs to 13 residues. The germline V gene encodes CDR1 MNHEY and CDR2 SMNVEV (reference sequence). The CDR3 DNA is TGTGCCAGCAGTCTCGGTGGCTCCTACGAGCAGTACTTC. Its protein product is CASSLGGSYEQYF.

This clone has just one count. This sequence joins TRBV29-1 and TRBJ1-1, with D possibly matching TRBD1 (5 bases). The CDR3 covers 14 residues. V was pared by 3 bases and J by 5 bases, with 16 bases between. Germline lookup yields CDR1 SQVTM and CDR2 ANQGSEA. For the CDR3, the DNA is TGCAGCGTTGACCAGGGAGCCAAGGGAACTGAAGCTTTCTTT. Residues: CSVDQGAKGTEAFF.

The V call is TRBV27, the J call TRBJ2-7; 10 nucleotides align to TRBD2. Looked up from germline, CDR1 is MNHEY and CDR2 is SMNVEV (reference sequence). This CDR3 has 15 residues. The J segment lost 5 bases and the V segment lost 3 bases, leaving 7 bases of the junction unmatched. As DNA, the CDR3 is TGTGCCAGCAGTTTGGGCAGCGGGAGGGCCCACGAGCAGTACTTC. This sequence encodes CASSLGSGRAHEQYF.

The chain recombines TRBV7-9 with TRBJ2-1; D gene unclear. The V and J ends lost 6 bases and 8 bases respectively, with 23 bases between them. This CDR3 region has 16 residues. CDR1 is SEHNR, CDR2 FQNEAQ, per germline (reference sequence). CDR3 residues: CASRPGWAPDKDEQFF. CDR3 bases: TGTGCCAGCAGACCCGGCTGGGCGCCTGATAAGGATGAGCAGTTCTTC.

This chain joins TRBV25-1 and TRBJ1-1; D might be TRBD1 (6 bases). Germline assignment: CDR1 MGHDK and CDR2 SYGVNS. The V end was cut by 4 bases, the J end by 14 bases, with 17 bases between. The CDR3 consists of 12 residues. The CDR3 DNA reads TGTGCCAGCAGTGTTCCGGGACAAGAGTCCTTCTTT. Its protein product is CASSVPGQESFF.

The V and J genes are TRBV19 and TRBJ1-5; tentative D call: TRBD1 (6 bases). The ends were cut back, 2 bases at V and 3 bases at J, with 20 bases in the middle. The CDR3 has 18 residues. The germline CDR1 and CDR2 sequences are LNHDA and SQIVND (reference sequence). CDR3 loop: CASSIRGPMWQDNQPQHF. Written as DNA, the CDR3 is TGTGCCAGTAGTATACGGGGGCCCATGTGGCAAGACAATCAGCCCCAGCATTTT.